This T cell receptor beta chain was sequenced during a study of blood T cell repertoires in COVID-19. About the study: Italy, Spain and the United States were the sources of the convalescent and acute COVID-19 samples. In each case, the material was cDNA or gDNA derived from T cells, B-cell-depleted T cells, or PBMCs.

Looked up from germline, CDR1 is LNHDA and CDR2 is SQIVND (reference sequence). This CDR3 is built from 20 residues. Trimming shortened V by 3 bases and J by 3 bases, and 30 bases separated the two germline ends. The method was immunoSEQ multiplex PCR; TCRdb's version includes in-frame clones alone and lacks a portion of them. The sample carries around 100,000 clones, 78% recorded once. This clonotype originated in a man in his 60s with active or convalescent COVID-19. The chain recombines TRBV19 with TRBJ2-7; D possibly corresponds to TRBD1 (6 bases). Sequencing used peripheral blood. CDR3 DNA: TGTGCCAGTAGTATGGGGGCCCGGCTAGAAGGCGTATTTAGTGTCTACGAGCAGTACGTC. Residues: CASSMGARLEGVFSVYEQYV.